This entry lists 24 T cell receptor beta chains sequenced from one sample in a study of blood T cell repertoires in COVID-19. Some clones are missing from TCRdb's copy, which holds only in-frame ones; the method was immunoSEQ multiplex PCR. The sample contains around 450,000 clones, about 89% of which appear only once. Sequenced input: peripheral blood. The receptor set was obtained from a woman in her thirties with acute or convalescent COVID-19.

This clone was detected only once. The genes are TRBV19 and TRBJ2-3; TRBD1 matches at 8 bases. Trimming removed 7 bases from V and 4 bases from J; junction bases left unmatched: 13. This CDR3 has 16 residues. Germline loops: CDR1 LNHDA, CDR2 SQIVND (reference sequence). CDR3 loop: CASTDPGGLQPDTQYF. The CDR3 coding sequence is TGTGCCAGTACGGATCCAGGGGGCCTTCAACCAGATACGCAGTATTTT.

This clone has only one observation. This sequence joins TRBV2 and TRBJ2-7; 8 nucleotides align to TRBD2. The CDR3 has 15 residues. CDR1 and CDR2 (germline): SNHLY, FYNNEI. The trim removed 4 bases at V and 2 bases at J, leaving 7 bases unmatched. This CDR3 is CASSVLSGETYEQYF. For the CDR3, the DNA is TGTGCCAGCAGTGTTCTTAGCGGGGAGACCTACGAGCAGTACTTC.

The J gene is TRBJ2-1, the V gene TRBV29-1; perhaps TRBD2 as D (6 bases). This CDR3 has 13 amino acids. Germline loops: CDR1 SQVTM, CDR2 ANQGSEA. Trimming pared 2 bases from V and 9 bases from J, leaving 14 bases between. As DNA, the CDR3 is TGCAGCGTTGAAATCCTGGAGGGAGGTGAGCAGTTCTTC. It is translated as CSVEILEGGEQFF.

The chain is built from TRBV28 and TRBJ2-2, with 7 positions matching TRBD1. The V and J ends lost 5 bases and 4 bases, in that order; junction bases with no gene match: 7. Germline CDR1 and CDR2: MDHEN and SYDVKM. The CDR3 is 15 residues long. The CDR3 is CASSTHRGGTGELFF. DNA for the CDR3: TGTGCCAGCAGTACCCACAGGGGTGGCACCGGGGAGCTGTTTTTT.

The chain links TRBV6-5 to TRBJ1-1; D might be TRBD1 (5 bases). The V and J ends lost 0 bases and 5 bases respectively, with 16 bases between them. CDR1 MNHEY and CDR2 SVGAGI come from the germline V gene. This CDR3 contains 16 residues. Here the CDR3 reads CASSYSEGPGGTEAFF. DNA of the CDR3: TGTGCCAGCAGTTACTCGGAGGGACCGGGAGGGACTGAAGCTTTCTTT.

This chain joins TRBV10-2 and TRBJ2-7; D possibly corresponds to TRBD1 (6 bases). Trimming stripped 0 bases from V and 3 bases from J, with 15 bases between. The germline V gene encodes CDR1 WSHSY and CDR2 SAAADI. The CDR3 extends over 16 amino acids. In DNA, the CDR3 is TGCGCCAGCAGTGAGTCAACAGGGCCAGGACGCTACGAGCAGTACTTC. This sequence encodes CASSESTGPGRYEQYF.

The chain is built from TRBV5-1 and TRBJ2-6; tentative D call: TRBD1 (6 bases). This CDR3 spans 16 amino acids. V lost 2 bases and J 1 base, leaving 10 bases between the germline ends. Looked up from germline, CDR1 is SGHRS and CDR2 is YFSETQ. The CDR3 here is CASSFPRGSGANVLTF. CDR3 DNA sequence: TGCGCCAGCAGCTTTCCCAGGGGTTCTGGGGCCAACGTCCTGACTTTC.

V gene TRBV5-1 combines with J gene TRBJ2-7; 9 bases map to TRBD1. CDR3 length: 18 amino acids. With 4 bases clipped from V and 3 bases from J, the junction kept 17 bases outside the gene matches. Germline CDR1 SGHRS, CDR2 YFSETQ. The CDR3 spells CASSGDRVDGRLSYEQYF. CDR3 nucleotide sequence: TGCGCCAGCAGCGGGGACAGGGTCGATGGCCGGTTGAGCTACGAGCAGTACTTC.

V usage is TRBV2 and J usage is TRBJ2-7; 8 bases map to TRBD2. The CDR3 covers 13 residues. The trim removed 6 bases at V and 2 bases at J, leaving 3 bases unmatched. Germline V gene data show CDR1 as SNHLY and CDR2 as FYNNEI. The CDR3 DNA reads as TGTGCCAGCAGGGTTAGCGGGGCCTACGAGCAGTACTTC. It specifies CASRVSGAYEQYF.

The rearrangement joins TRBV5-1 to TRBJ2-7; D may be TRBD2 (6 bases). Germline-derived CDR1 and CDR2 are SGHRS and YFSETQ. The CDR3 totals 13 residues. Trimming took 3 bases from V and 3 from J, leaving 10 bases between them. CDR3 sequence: CASSSGAYYEQYF. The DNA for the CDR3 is TGCGCCAGCAGCTCGGGAGCCTACTACGAGCAGTACTTC.

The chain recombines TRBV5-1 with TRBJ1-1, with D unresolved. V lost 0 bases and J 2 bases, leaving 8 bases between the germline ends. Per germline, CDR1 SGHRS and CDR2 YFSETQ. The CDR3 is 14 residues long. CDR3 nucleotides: TGCGCCAGCAGCTTGGGGCAGGTAAACACTGAAGCTTTCTTT. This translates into CASSLGQVNTEAFF.

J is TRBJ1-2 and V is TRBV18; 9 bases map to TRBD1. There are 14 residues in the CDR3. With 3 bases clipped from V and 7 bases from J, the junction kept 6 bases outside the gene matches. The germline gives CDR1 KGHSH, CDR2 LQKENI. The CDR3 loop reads CASSPGQGTSGYTF. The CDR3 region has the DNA TGTGCCAGCTCACCCGGACAGGGGACCTCTGGCTACACCTTC.

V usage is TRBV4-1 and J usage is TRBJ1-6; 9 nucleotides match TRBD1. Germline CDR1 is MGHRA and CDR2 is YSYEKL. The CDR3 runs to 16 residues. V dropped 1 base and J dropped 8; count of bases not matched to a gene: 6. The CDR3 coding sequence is TGCGCCAGCAGCCAAGCCTCGACAGGGGGGGATTCACCCCTCCACTTT. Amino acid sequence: CASSQASTGGDSPLHF.

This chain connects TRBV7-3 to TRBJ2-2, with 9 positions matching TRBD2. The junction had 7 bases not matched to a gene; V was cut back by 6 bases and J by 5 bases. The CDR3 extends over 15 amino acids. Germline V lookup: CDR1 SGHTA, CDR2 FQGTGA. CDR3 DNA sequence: TGTGCCAGCAGGGCATTAGCGGGGGTTACCGGGGAGCTGTTTTTT. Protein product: CASRALAGVTGELFF.

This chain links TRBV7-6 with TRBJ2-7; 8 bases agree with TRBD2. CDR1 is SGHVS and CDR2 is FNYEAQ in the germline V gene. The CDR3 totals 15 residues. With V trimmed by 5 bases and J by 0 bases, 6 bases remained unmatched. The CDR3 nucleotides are TGTGCCAGCAGCCGGGAGGGTTCGAACTCCTACGAGCAGTACTTC. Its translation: CASSREGSNSYEQYF. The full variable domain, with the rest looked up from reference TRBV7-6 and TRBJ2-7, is GAGVSQSPRYKVTKRGQDVALRCDPISGHVSLYWYRQALGQGPEFLTYFNYEAQQDKSGLPNDRFSAERPEGSISTLTIQRTEQRDSAMYRCASSREGSNSYEQYFGPGTRLTVT.

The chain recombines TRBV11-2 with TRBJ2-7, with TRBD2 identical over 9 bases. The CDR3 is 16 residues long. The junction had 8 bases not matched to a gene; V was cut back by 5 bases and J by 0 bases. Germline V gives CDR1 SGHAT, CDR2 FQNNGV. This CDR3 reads CASSPPASGVSYEQYF. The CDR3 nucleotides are TGTGCCAGCAGCCCCCCGGCTAGCGGGGTCTCCTACGAGCAGTACTTC.

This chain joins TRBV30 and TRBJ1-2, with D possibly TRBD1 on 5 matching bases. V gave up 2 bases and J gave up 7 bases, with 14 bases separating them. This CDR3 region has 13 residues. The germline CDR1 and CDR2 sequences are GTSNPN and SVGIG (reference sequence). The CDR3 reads CAWSRQGAVGYTF. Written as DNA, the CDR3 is TGTGCCTGGAGTAGGCAGGGTGCGGTTGGCTACACCTTC.

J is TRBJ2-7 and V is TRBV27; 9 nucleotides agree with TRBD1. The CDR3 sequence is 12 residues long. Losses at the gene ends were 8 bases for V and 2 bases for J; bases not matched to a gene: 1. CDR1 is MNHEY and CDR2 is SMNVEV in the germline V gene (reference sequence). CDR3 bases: TGTGCCAGCCGGACAGGGGCCTACGAGCAGTACTTC. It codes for CASRTGAYEQYF.

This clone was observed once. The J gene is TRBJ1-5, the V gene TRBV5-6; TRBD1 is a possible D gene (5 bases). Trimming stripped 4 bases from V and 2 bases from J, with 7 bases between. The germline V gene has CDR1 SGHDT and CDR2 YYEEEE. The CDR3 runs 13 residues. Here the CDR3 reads CASSGGGNQPQHF. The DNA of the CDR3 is TGTGCCAGCAGCGGGGGGGGCAATCAGCCCCAGCATTTT. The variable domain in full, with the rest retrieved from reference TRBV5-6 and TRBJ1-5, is DAGVTQSPTHLIKTRGQQVTLRCSPKSGHDTVSWYQQALGQGPQFIFQYYEEEERQRGNFPDRFSGHQFPNYSSELNVNALLLGDSALYLCASSGGGNQPQHFGDGTRLSIL.

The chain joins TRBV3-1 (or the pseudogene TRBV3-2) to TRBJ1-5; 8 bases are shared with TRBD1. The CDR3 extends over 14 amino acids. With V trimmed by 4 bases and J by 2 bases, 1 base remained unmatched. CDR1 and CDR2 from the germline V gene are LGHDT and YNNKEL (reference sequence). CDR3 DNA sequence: TGTGCCAGCAGCCGGGGACAGGGCAATCAGCCCCAGCATTTT. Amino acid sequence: CASSRGQGNQPQHF.

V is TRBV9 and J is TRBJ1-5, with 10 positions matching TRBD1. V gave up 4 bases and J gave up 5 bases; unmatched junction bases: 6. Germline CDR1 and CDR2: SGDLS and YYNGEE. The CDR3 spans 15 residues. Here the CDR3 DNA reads TGTGCCAGCAGCCGGACAGGGGGAGAGGATCAGCCCCAGCATTTT. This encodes CASSRTGGEDQPQHF.

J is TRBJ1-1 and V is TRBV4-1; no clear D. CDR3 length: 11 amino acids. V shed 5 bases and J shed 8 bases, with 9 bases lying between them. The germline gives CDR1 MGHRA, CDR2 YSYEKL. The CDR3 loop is CASSSRAEAFF. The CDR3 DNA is TGCGCCAGCAGCTCCAGAGCGGAAGCTTTCTTT.

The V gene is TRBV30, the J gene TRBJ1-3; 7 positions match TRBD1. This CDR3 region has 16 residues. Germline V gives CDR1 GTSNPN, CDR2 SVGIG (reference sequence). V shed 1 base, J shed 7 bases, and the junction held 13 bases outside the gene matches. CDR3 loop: CAWSALGRTGANTIYF. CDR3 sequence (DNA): TGTGCCTGGAGTGCCCTGGGCCGAACAGGGGCGAACACCATATATTTT.

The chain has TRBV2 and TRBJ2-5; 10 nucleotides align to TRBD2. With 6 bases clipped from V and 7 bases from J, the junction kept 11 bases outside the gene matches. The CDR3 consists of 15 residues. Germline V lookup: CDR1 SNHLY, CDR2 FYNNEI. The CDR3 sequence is CASRIAGGTPGTQYF. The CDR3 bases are TGTGCCAGCAGAATAGCGGGGGGCACCCCGGGGACCCAGTACTTC. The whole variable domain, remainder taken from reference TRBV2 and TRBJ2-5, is EPEVTQTPSHQVTQMGQEVILRCVPISNHLYFYWYRQILGQKVEFLVSFYNNEISEKSEIFDDQFSVERPDGSNFTLKIRSTKLEDSAMYFCASRIAGGTPGTQYFGPGTRLLVL.